Presented here are 30 T cell receptor beta chains from one specimen sequenced in a study of cytomegalovirus exposure and HLA in healthy donors. PCR was performed using 60 Vbeta and 13 Jbeta primers. Sequenced by immunoSEQ multiplex PCR; TCRdb stores in-frame clones only, minus some. The sample table sets out approximately 110,000 clones. What was sequenced was PBMCs. Receptors originate from a young man in good health and CMV-seronegative.

The chain carries TRBV29-1 and TRBJ2-5; unclear D gene. V was cut by 6 bases and J by 3 bases, with 23 bases left in between. This CDR3 contains 16 residues. Germline-derived CDR1 and CDR2 are SQVTM and ANQGSEA. The CDR3, as DNA: TGCAGCGTCCCTCCGGAGACCAATCGTATAAAAGAGACCCAGTACTTC. Translation: CSVPPETNRIKETQYF.

The rearrangement links TRBV2 to TRBJ2-7; TRBD2 aligns across 14 bases. The germline CDR1 and CDR2 sequences are SNHLY and FYNNEI. This CDR3 is built from 16 residues. The trim removed 7 bases at V and 2 bases at J, leaving 7 bases unmatched. This CDR3 is CASTGPGLAGAYEQYF. In DNA, the CDR3 is TGTGCCAGCACCGGACCGGGACTAGCGGGAGCCTACGAGCAGTACTTC.

The V call is TRBV5-4, the J call TRBJ2-3; TRBD2 agrees at 8 bases. V trimming: 1 base; J trimming: 3 bases; junction bases outside the gene matches: 7. CDR3 size: 16 residues. Germline V gene data show CDR1 as SGHNT and CDR2 as YYREEE (reference sequence). The CDR3 spells CASSLSPGGPTDTQYF. For the CDR3, the DNA is TGTGCCAGCAGCTTGTCCCCGGGAGGGCCGACAGATACGCAGTATTTT.

This rearrangement joins TRBV10-3 to TRBJ1-1; D remains ambiguous. Looked up from germline, CDR1 is ENHRY and CDR2 is SYGVKD. Trimming left V 7 bases short and J 1 base short, with 10 bases between. The CDR3 is 13 residues long. CDR3 sequence reads: CAIKLGGNTEAFF. DNA for the CDR3: TGTGCCATCAAGCTAGGAGGGAACACTGAAGCTTTCTTT.

This chain connects TRBV28 to TRBJ2-2, with 9 bases that match TRBD1. The length of the CDR3 is 16 residues. The V and J ends lost 2 bases and 2 bases, in that order; junction bases with no gene match: 3. Per the germline V gene, CDR1 is MDHEN and CDR2 is SYDVKM. CDR3 amino acids: CASSLVGQGNTGELFF. In DNA form, the CDR3 reads TGTGCCAGCAGTTTAGTGGGACAGGGAAACACCGGGGAGCTGTTTTTT.

The chain carries TRBV7-9 and TRBJ2-7; a possible D gene is TRBD2 (6 bases). Per germline, CDR1 SEHNR and CDR2 FQNEAQ (reference sequence). The CDR3 runs to 15 residues. V was cut by 5 bases and J by 0 bases, with 14 bases left in between. CDR3 nucleotides: TGTGCCAGCAGCGTACGGGAGAGGGGCTCCTACGAGCAGTACTTC. Encoded protein: CASSVRERGSYEQYF.

The rearrangement uses TRBV2 and TRBJ2-7, with a weak D call TRBD1 (6 bases). Germline CDR1 reads SNHLY; CDR2 reads FYNNEI. V dropped 6 bases and J dropped 1 base, with 19 bases sitting between them. This CDR3 is built from 16 residues. For the CDR3, the DNA is TGTGCCAGCAGGGGAACAGCAGGGGAACAATCCTACGAGCAGTACTTC. Protein product: CASRGTAGEQSYEQYF.

The V gene is TRBV6-1, the J gene TRBJ2-7; TRBD2 agrees at 7 bases. Germline CDR1 reads MNHNS; CDR2 reads SASEGT. V shed 11 bases and J 4 bases; nucleotides not matched to a gene: 14. This CDR3 has 14 amino acids. CDR3 nucleotide sequence: TGTGCCGCCACGCCGGCGGGAGCTAATTACGAGCAGTACTTC. The encoded protein is CAATPAGANYEQYF.

This chain uses TRBV4-1 with TRBJ1-2; TRBD1 aligns across 8 bases. The CDR3 has 14 residues. J gave up 8 bases and V 2 bases, and 7 bases lay outside the gene matches. CDR1 is MGHRA, CDR2 YSYEKL, per germline. The CDR3 spells CASSQPGQVRGYTF. CDR3 coding DNA: TGCGCCAGCAGCCAACCGGGACAGGTGAGGGGCTACACCTTC.

The chain uses TRBV25-1 and TRBJ2-5; 8 bases line up with TRBD2. Germline CDR1 and CDR2: MGHDK and SYGVNS. The V segment lost 5 bases and the J segment 1 base; nucleotides outside the gene matches: 3. The CDR3 is made up of 14 amino acids. DNA for the CDR3: TGTGCCAGCAGTAGTAGCGGGACCCAAGAGACCCAGTACTTC. Its translation is CASSSSGTQETQYF. Complete variable domain (other parts from reference TRBV25-1 and TRBJ2-5): EADIYQTPRYLVIGTGKKITLECSQTMGHDKMYWYQQDPGMELHLIHYSYGVNSTEKGDLSSESTVSRIRTEHFPLTLESARPSHTSQYLCASSSSGTQETQYFGPGTRLLVL.

The chain links TRBV7-9 to TRBJ2-7; D ambiguous. CDR1 and CDR2 from the germline V gene are SEHNR and FQNEAQ (reference sequence). Trimming left V 1 base short and J 4 bases short, with 5 bases between. The CDR3 spans 12 residues. The CDR3 spells CASSLGQYEQYF. The CDR3 DNA is TGTGCCAGCAGCTTAGGGCAATACGAGCAGTACTTC.

The genes are TRBV27 and TRBJ2-5; D possibly corresponds to TRBD1 (5 bases). The J call is doubtful: the DNA matches TRBJ2-7 better. Germline V gives CDR1 MNHEY, CDR2 SMNVEV (reference sequence). The CDR3 contains 13 residues. DNA of the CDR3: TGTGCCAGCAGTTTGGGCAGGGTGAACGAGCAGTACTTC. This translates into CASSLGRVNEQYF.

The chain has TRBV30 and TRBJ2-7, with D tentatively TRBD1 (6 bases). The CDR3 covers 14 residues. The germline CDR1 and CDR2 sequences are GTSNPN and SVGIG (reference sequence). V was trimmed by 2 bases and J by 6 bases, leaving 17 bases between them. The CDR3 region is CAWSRQGTNREQYF. Written as DNA, the CDR3 is TGTGCCTGGAGTCGGCAGGGGACCAACCGCGAGCAGTACTTC.

The chain is built from TRBV7-2 and TRBJ2-7, with 7 positions matching TRBD2. V shed 1 base, J shed 2 bases, and the junction held 8 bases outside the gene matches. This CDR3 spans 16 amino acids. The germline V gene has CDR1 SGHTA and CDR2 FQGNSA. This CDR3 reads CASSLVTGGQTYEQYF. The CDR3 DNA reads as TGTGCCAGCAGCTTAGTGACGGGAGGCCAGACCTACGAGCAGTACTTC. Using reference TRBV7-2 and TRBJ2-7 for the parts outside the CDR3, the full variable domain is GAGVSQSPSNKVTEKGKDVELRCDPISGHTALYWYRQSLGQGLEFLIYFQGNSAPDKSGLPSDRFSAERTGGSVSTLTIQRTQQEDSAVYLCASSLVTGGQTYEQYFGPGTRLTVT.

This chain joins TRBV19 and TRBJ2-7; possibly TRBD2 for D (6 bases). In germline, CDR1 is LNHDA, CDR2 SQIVND (reference sequence). V was clipped by 5 bases and J by 2 bases, with 7 bases between them. The CDR3 extends over 12 amino acids. The CDR3 region is CASSPGAYEQYF. The CDR3 DNA reads as TGTGCCAGTAGTCCGGGAGCCTACGAGCAGTACTTC. The variable domain in full, with the rest retrieved from reference TRBV19 and TRBJ2-7, is DGGITQSPKYLFRKEGQNVTLSCEQNLNHDAMYWYRQDPGQGLRLIYYSQIVNDFQKGDIAEGYSVSREKKESFPLTVTSAQKNPTAFYLCASSPGAYEQYFGPGTRLTVT.

This chain uses TRBV11-2 with TRBJ2-7; a possible D gene is TRBD1 (5 bases). Germline CDR1 SGHAT, CDR2 FQNNGV. V was shortened by 5 bases and J by 6 bases, with 11 bases between the two germline ends. The CDR3 covers 12 residues. The CDR3 DNA follows: TGTGCCAGCAGCCCACTGACAGCCGAGCAGTACTTC. It encodes CASSPLTAEQYF. The variable domain in full, with the rest retrieved from reference TRBV11-2 and TRBJ2-7, is EAGVAQSPRYKIIEKRQSVAFWCNPISGHATLYWYQQILGQGPKLLIQFQNNGVVDDSQLPKDRFSAERLKGVDSTLKIQPAKLEDSAVYLCASSPLTAEQYFGPGTRLTVT.

The J gene is TRBJ1-1, the V gene TRBV19, with 7 bases lining up with TRBD1. The CDR3 extends over 18 amino acids. The J segment lost 2 bases and the V segment lost 2 bases, leaving 14 bases of the junction unmatched. CDR1 is LNHDA and CDR2 is SQIVND in the germline V gene (reference sequence). CDR3 region: CASSIWRQGERGNTEAFF. CDR3 in DNA: TGTGCCAGTAGTATATGGCGCCAGGGGGAGAGGGGCAACACTGAAGCTTTCTTT.

On this clone itself: One end of the junction does not line up with germline, which may come from a read error. The chain uses TRBV6-5 and TRBJ1-5; D remains ambiguous. The germline V gene encodes CDR1 MNHEY and CDR2 SVGAGI. This CDR3 is 13 amino acids long. The CDR3 loop reads CASSWAPDQPRHF. CDR3 coding DNA: TGTGCCAGCAGTTGGGCCCCCGATCAGCCCCGGCATTTT.

V usage is TRBV10-3 and J usage is TRBJ2-7; D possibly corresponds to TRBD1 (6 bases). This CDR3 comprises 12 residues. V was pared by 10 bases and J by 3 bases, with 13 bases between. Looked up from germline, CDR1 is ENHRY and CDR2 is SYGVKD. DNA for the CDR3: TGTGCCACCCGGGACACCCACTACGAGCAGTACTTC. Translated: CATRDTHYEQYF.

The chain combines TRBV6-1 with TRBJ2-7; TRBD1 agrees at 9 bases. The V gene end was trimmed by 7 bases and the J gene end by 2 bases; junction bases not matched to a gene: 9. The CDR3 totals 15 residues. The germline V gene encodes CDR1 MNHNS and CDR2 SASEGT. This CDR3 is CASTQGQGMTYEQYF. DNA for the CDR3: TGTGCCAGCACCCAGGGACAGGGAATGACCTACGAGCAGTACTTC.

The rearrangement links TRBV6-5 to TRBJ2-1; D is unresolved. This CDR3 spans 15 amino acids. Germline V gene lookup returns CDR1 MNHEY and CDR2 SVGAGI. With 0 bases removed from V and 5 bases from J, the gap between germline ends came to 11 bases. CDR3 DNA sequence: TGTGCCAGCAGTTACTCGAGCCGCAGCGACAATGAGCAGTTCTTC. It yields the protein CASSYSSRSDNEQFF.

The V gene is TRBV7-6, the J gene TRBJ1-1, with no clear D. The germline gives CDR1 SGHVS, CDR2 FNYEAQ. The CDR3 covers 13 residues. Trimming cost V 2 bases and J 1 base, with 5 bases left between them. The CDR3 protein is CASSLRRNTEAFF. CDR3 DNA: TGTGCCAGCAGCTTACGTAGGAACACTGAAGCTTTCTTT.

The chain carries TRBV19 and TRBJ1-1; weak D call: TRBD1 (6 bases). There are 16 residues in the CDR3. Germline-derived CDR1 and CDR2 are LNHDA and SQIVND (reference sequence). Deletions cut 11 bases from V and 5 bases from J, with 27 bases between. Written as DNA, the CDR3 is TGTGCCTCCAAGCGCGGCGGGGGGCGTTTAGGGACTGAAGCTTTCTTT. This translates into CASKRGGGRLGTEAFF.

The chain employs TRBV10-3 and TRBJ2-5, with D possibly being TRBD2 (5 bases). The V end was cut by 10 bases, the J end by 4 bases, with 13 bases between. Germline lookup yields CDR1 ENHRY and CDR2 SYGVKD. This CDR3 is 12 amino acids long. The CDR3 bases are TGTGCCACCTCCATCGAGGGAGAGACCCAGTACTTC. It codes for CATSIEGETQYF.

The chain uses TRBV6-1 and TRBJ2-3, with D unclear. Gene TRBJ1-5 matches the end of the DNA better, so the J call may be wrong. This CDR3 spans 12 amino acids. Germline-derived CDR1 and CDR2 are MNHNS and SASEGT. The CDR3 sequence is CASMSSTDTQHF. The CDR3 bases are TGTGCCAGCATGAGCAGCACAGATACGCAGCATTTT.

The chain is built from TRBV5-1 and TRBJ2-1, with 10 bases fitting TRBD2. The germline V gene encodes CDR1 SGHRS and CDR2 YFSETQ. The CDR3 has 15 residues. V lost 4 bases to trimming and J lost 4 bases; unmatched junction nucleotides: 5. The CDR3 is CASSKGLAYYNEQFF. The DNA of the CDR3 is TGCGCCAGCAGCAAGGGACTAGCGTATTACAATGAGCAGTTCTTC.

The V gene is TRBV9, the J gene TRBJ2-7, with a tentative D call TRBD2 (5 bases). The CDR3 extends over 12 amino acids. CDR1 is SGDLS, CDR2 YYNGEE, per germline. Trimming cost V 4 bases and J 3 bases, with 8 bases left between them. CDR3 DNA: TGTGCCAGCAGCCGGGGTTTCTACGAGCAGTACTTC. Protein product: CASSRGFYEQYF.

The chain combines TRBV5-1 with TRBJ2-3, with D tentatively TRBD2 (6 bases). Germline V gives CDR1 SGHRS, CDR2 YFSETQ. The germline V and J ends were trimmed by 0 bases and 0 bases, with 14 bases remaining between them. There are 17 residues in the CDR3. CDR3 DNA sequence: TGCGCCAGCAGCTTGGGTCGGGGGTTATCTAGCACAGATACGCAGTATTTT. Its protein product is CASSLGRGLSSTDTQYF.

V and J are TRBV13 and TRBJ1-3, with no clear D. CDR1 is PRHDT, CDR2 FYEKMQ, per germline (reference sequence). V lost 3 bases, J lost 0 bases, and 9 bases lay in between. The CDR3 sequence is 15 residues long. The CDR3, as DNA: TGTGCCAGCAGCTTGGTACCAGTCTCTGGAAACACCATATATTTT. Protein: CASSLVPVSGNTIYF. Full variable domain (remainder filled in from reference TRBV13 and TRBJ1-3): AAGVIQSPRHLIKEKRETATLKCYPIPRHDTVYWYQQGPGQDPQFLISFYEKMQSDKGSIPDRFSAQQFSDYHSELNMSSLELGDSALYFCASSLVPVSGNTIYFGEGSWLTVV.

This rearrangement joins TRBV5-1 to TRBJ2-1, with 12 bases identical to TRBD2. With 3 bases clipped from V and 7 bases from J, the junction kept 5 bases outside the gene matches. Germline V gives CDR1 SGHRS, CDR2 YFSETQ. This CDR3 contains 15 residues. The DNA of the CDR3 is TGCGCCAGCAGCTCCGGACTAGCGGGACGGAATGAGCAGTTCTTC. Its translation is CASSSGLAGRNEQFF.